A selection of T cell receptor beta chains follows, all from one sample in a study of blood T cell repertoires in COVID-19. TCRdb's table, derived via immunoSEQ multiplex PCR, lists solely in-frame clones and lacks some. The sample lists about 320,000 clones, around 90% occurring once. The sequenced sample was PBMCs or T cells enriched from blood (not recorded which). The receptor set was obtained from a man in his 60s who had recovered from COVID-19. Each CDR3 is given with its conserved first and last residue. The D gene is left open where the match is weak. Only some rows state a clone size, as once, few, many or a class for expanded clones.

V	D	size	J	DNA	CDR3
TRBV11-1	TRBD1	NA	TRBJ2-2	TGTGCCAGCAGCTTCGGACAGGGTTTGAACACCGGGGAGCTGTTTTTT	CASSFGQGLNTGELFF
TRBV19	TRBD1	NA	TRBJ1-5	TGTGCCAGTAATCAGGGGACAGGAATAAGCAATCAGCCCCAGCATTTT	CASNQGTGISNQPQHF
TRBV7-3	TRBD1	NA	TRBJ1-1	TGTGCCAGCAGCTCGACAGGGGGGCACACTGAAGCTTTCTTT	CASSSTGGHTEAFF
TRBV9	NA	few	TRBJ2-1	TGTGCCAGCAGCGCCACCGGGGGAATTTACAATGAGCAGTTCTTC	CASSATGGIYNEQFF
TRBV5-1	NA	NA	TRBJ1-1	TGCGCCAGCAGCTTGTCCGCAGGGTTGACTGAAGCTTTCTTT	CASSLSAGLTEAFF
TRBV12-5	TRBD2	once	TRBJ2-2	TGTGCTAGTGGGCGGACTAGCACCGGGGAGCTGTTTTTT	CASGRTSTGELFF
TRBV19	TRBD1	NA	TRBJ2-1	TGTGCCAGTAGTGTAGGGACAGGGGAAACCTACAATGAGCAGTTCTTC	CASSVGTGETYNEQFF
TRBV4-2	NA	NA	TRBJ2-1	TGTGCCAGCAGCGTACGCGGGCCGGCCAATGAGCAGTTCTTC	CASSVRGPANEQFF
TRBV7-2	NA	NA	TRBJ2-2	TGTGCCAACTCCGGGACTCTTAACACCGGGGAGCTGTTTTTT	CANSGTLNTGELFF
TRBV24-1	NA	NA	TRBJ1-5	TGTGCCACCAGTGATCTTGCAGCCAGGGTGAGCAATCAGCCCCAGCATTTT	CATSDLAARVSNQPQHF
TRBV11-2	TRBD1	NA	TRBJ2-4	TGTGCCAGCAGCTTACGGTGGACAGGTGAAAACATTCAGTACTTC	CASSLRWTGENIQYF
TRBV30	TRBD2	NA	TRBJ2-2	TGTGCCTGGAGTTTAGTCCCGGGGGGGGCCGGGGAGCTGTTTTTT	CAWSLVPGGAGELFF
TRBV9	NA	NA	TRBJ2-1	TGTGCCAGCAGCGTATCCCCCCTGACTAACAATGAGCAGTTCTTC	CASSVSPLTNNEQFF
TRBV4-2	NA	few	TRBJ2-4	TGTGCCAGCAGCCAAGAAAGGGGGATAGCCAAAAACATTCAGTACTTC	CASSQERGIAKNIQYF
TRBV27	TRBD2	NA	TRBJ2-7	TGTGCCAGCAGAGGACTAGCGGGAGGTCTCCACGAGCAGTACTTC	CASRGLAGGLHEQYF
TRBV4-2	NA	few	TRBJ1-6	TGTGCCAGCAGCCAAGAGAGGAATTCACCCCTCCACTTT	CASSQERNSPLHF
TRBV7-9	NA	NA	TRBJ2-3	TGTGCCAGCAGCTTCCAGGGCCGCACAGATACGCAGTATTTT	CASSFQGRTDTQYF
TRBV4-2	NA	NA	TRBJ1-3	TGTGCCAGCAGCCAACTGGACAGCTCTGGAAACACCATATATTTT	CASSQLDSSGNTIYF
TRBV28	TRBD2	NA	TRBJ2-1	TGTGCCAGCAGTCCGTGGAGCGGGGCCTCCTACAATGAGCAGTTCTTC	CASSPWSGASYNEQFF
TRBV7-9	TRBD2	NA	TRBJ2-7	TGTGCCAGCAGCGCCGGGACTAGCGGGAGCCTTCGGAGAGAGCAGTACTTC	CASSAGTSGSLRREQYF
TRBV3-1/TRBV3-2	NA	NA	TRBJ1-3	TGTGCCAGCAGCCAGCGGAGCTCTGGAAACACCATATATTTT	CASSQRSSGNTIYF
TRBV19	NA	NA	TRBJ2-1	TGTGCCAGTAGTGCCTATGGAGGGAGCTCCTACAATGAGCAGTTCTTC	CASSAYGGSSYNEQFF
TRBV20-1	NA	NA	TRBJ1-2	TGCAGTGCTGGAAGGGGTAGTGGCTACACCTTC	CSAGRGSGYTF
TRBV5-4	NA	NA	TRBJ2-5	TGTGCCAGCAGCTTGTCTCCCAGTGAAGAGACCCAGTACTTC	CASSLSPSEETQYF
TRBV5-4	TRBD1	NA	TRBJ2-5	TGTGCCAGCAGCTTGGGCGGACAGGGTCATCAAGAGACCCAGTACTTC	CASSLGGQGHQETQYF
TRBV30	NA	NA	TRBJ1-5	TGTGCCTGGAGTGCGGGGGGATTGGGGAATCAGCCCCAGCATTTT	CAWSAGGLGNQPQHF
TRBV28	NA	NA	TRBJ2-7	TGTGCCAGCAACGCCGGCTACGAGCAGTACTTC	CASNAGYEQYF
TRBV6-5	NA	NA	TRBJ1-4	TGTGCCAGCAGTCCCGTTGGGCAGTTTAATGAAAAACTGTTTTTT	CASSPVGQFNEKLFF
TRBV19	TRBD2	once	TRBJ2-1	TGTGCCAGCACACCCGAGCGGGGTTACAATGAGCAGTTCTTC	CASTPERGYNEQFF
TRBV5-4	TRBD2	NA	TRBJ2-1	TGTGCCAGCAGCCCCCCGGAGGTAGCGGGAGCGGGTTTAGGCAATGAGCAGTTCTTC	CASSPPEVAGAGLGNEQFF
TRBV6-5	TRBD1	NA	TRBJ2-3	TGTGCCAGCGGGGGCAGGGGGACAGATACGCAGTATTTT	CASGGRGTDTQYF
TRBV20-1	TRBD2	NA	TRBJ2-1	TGCAGTGCTAGTTCCAGCGGGAGCCCTATTTCCTACAATGAGCAGTTCTTC	CSASSSGSPISYNEQFF
TRBV5-1	NA	once	TRBJ2-3	TGCGCCAGCAGCCGTACAGGGTTAACAGATACGCAGTATTTT	CASSRTGLTDTQYF
TRBV6-2/TRBV6-3	TRBD1	NA	TRBJ2-5	TGTGCCAGCAGTTTGACAGGGGTCGCAGGAGAGACCCAGTACTTC	CASSLTGVAGETQYF
TRBV6-4	NA	NA	TRBJ2-7	TGTGCCAGCAGCCATACGACTAGTTCCGAGCAGTACTTC	CASSHTTSSEQYF
TRBV18	TRBD2	NA	TRBJ2-7	TGTGCCAGCTCGGGAGGGACTAGCGGACGCTACGAGCAGTACTTC	CASSGGTSGRYEQYF
TRBV15	NA	NA	TRBJ1-2	TGTGCCACCAGCAGGGGGGCAGCCACTAACTATGGCTACACCTTC	CATSRGAATNYGYTF